This TCR beta chain was captured in a study of shared clonotypes between healthy human individuals. Points from the study as a whole: Clonotype sharing among the donors was expected to vary with sequencing depth.

PCR replicates from unsorted PBMC used 250 to 300 ng DNA, and this amount was 25,000 to 35,000 T cell genomes. TCRdb keeps only in-frame clones here, not all; method: immunoSEQ multiplex PCR. The sample lists about 87,000 clones, less than 50% occurring once. Trimming removed 3 bases from V and 3 bases from J, with 12 bases in between. The CDR3 is 15 amino acids. CDR1 SGHTA and CDR2 FQGTGA come from the germline V gene. A remark on this clone: Its antigen is undetermined.

This clonotype was sampled from a woman between 40 and 50 years old in good health. Some clones in this sample may be carry-over from other donors' samples. The specimen was PBMCs. The chain is built from TRBV7-3 and TRBJ2-1; a possible D gene is TRBD1 (5 bases). The CDR3, as DNA: TGTGCCAGCAGCTTTGAGGACACCCACTACAATGAGCAGTTCTTC. This translates into CASSFEDTHYNEQFF.